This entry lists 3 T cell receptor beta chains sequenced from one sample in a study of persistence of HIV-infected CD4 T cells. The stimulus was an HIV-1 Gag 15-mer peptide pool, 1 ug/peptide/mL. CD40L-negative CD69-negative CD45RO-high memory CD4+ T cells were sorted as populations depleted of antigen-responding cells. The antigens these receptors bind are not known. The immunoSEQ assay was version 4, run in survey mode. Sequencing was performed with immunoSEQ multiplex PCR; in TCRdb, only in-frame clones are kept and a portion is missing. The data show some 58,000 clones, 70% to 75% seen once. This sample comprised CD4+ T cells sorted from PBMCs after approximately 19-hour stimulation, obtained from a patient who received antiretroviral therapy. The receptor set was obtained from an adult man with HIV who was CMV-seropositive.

The CDR3 loop reads CASSLGLDRADSPLHF. DNA of the CDR3: TGTGCCAGCAGCTTAGGCCTGGACAGGGCGGATTCACCCCTCCACTTT. The chain combines TRBV7-9 with TRBJ1-6; 8 bases line up with TRBD1. V dropped 1 base and J dropped 8; count of bases not matched to a gene: 7. Looked up from germline, CDR1 is SEHNR and CDR2 is FQNEAQ (reference sequence). CDR3 length: 16 amino acids. Together with reference TRBV7-9 and TRBJ1-6, the CDR3 gives the full variable domain: DTGVSQNPRHKITKRGQNVTFRCDPISEHNRLYWYRQTLGQGPEFLTYFQNEAQLEKSRLLSDRFSAERPKGSFSTLEIQRTEQGDSAMYLCASSLGLDRADSPLHFGNGTRLTVT.

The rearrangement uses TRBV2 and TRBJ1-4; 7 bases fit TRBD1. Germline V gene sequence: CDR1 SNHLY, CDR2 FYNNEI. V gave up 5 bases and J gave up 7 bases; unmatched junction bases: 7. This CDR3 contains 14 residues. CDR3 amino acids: CASSPTGFSEKLFF. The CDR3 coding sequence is TGTGCCAGCAGTCCGACAGGGTTTAGTGAAAAACTGTTTTTT.

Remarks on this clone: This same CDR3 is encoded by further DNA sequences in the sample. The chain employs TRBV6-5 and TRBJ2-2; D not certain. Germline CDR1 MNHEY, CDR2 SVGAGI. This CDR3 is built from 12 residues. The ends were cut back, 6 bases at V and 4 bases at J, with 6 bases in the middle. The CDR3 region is CASRTGTGELFF. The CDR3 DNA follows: TGTGCCAGCAGGACGGGCACCGGGGAGCTGTTTTTT.